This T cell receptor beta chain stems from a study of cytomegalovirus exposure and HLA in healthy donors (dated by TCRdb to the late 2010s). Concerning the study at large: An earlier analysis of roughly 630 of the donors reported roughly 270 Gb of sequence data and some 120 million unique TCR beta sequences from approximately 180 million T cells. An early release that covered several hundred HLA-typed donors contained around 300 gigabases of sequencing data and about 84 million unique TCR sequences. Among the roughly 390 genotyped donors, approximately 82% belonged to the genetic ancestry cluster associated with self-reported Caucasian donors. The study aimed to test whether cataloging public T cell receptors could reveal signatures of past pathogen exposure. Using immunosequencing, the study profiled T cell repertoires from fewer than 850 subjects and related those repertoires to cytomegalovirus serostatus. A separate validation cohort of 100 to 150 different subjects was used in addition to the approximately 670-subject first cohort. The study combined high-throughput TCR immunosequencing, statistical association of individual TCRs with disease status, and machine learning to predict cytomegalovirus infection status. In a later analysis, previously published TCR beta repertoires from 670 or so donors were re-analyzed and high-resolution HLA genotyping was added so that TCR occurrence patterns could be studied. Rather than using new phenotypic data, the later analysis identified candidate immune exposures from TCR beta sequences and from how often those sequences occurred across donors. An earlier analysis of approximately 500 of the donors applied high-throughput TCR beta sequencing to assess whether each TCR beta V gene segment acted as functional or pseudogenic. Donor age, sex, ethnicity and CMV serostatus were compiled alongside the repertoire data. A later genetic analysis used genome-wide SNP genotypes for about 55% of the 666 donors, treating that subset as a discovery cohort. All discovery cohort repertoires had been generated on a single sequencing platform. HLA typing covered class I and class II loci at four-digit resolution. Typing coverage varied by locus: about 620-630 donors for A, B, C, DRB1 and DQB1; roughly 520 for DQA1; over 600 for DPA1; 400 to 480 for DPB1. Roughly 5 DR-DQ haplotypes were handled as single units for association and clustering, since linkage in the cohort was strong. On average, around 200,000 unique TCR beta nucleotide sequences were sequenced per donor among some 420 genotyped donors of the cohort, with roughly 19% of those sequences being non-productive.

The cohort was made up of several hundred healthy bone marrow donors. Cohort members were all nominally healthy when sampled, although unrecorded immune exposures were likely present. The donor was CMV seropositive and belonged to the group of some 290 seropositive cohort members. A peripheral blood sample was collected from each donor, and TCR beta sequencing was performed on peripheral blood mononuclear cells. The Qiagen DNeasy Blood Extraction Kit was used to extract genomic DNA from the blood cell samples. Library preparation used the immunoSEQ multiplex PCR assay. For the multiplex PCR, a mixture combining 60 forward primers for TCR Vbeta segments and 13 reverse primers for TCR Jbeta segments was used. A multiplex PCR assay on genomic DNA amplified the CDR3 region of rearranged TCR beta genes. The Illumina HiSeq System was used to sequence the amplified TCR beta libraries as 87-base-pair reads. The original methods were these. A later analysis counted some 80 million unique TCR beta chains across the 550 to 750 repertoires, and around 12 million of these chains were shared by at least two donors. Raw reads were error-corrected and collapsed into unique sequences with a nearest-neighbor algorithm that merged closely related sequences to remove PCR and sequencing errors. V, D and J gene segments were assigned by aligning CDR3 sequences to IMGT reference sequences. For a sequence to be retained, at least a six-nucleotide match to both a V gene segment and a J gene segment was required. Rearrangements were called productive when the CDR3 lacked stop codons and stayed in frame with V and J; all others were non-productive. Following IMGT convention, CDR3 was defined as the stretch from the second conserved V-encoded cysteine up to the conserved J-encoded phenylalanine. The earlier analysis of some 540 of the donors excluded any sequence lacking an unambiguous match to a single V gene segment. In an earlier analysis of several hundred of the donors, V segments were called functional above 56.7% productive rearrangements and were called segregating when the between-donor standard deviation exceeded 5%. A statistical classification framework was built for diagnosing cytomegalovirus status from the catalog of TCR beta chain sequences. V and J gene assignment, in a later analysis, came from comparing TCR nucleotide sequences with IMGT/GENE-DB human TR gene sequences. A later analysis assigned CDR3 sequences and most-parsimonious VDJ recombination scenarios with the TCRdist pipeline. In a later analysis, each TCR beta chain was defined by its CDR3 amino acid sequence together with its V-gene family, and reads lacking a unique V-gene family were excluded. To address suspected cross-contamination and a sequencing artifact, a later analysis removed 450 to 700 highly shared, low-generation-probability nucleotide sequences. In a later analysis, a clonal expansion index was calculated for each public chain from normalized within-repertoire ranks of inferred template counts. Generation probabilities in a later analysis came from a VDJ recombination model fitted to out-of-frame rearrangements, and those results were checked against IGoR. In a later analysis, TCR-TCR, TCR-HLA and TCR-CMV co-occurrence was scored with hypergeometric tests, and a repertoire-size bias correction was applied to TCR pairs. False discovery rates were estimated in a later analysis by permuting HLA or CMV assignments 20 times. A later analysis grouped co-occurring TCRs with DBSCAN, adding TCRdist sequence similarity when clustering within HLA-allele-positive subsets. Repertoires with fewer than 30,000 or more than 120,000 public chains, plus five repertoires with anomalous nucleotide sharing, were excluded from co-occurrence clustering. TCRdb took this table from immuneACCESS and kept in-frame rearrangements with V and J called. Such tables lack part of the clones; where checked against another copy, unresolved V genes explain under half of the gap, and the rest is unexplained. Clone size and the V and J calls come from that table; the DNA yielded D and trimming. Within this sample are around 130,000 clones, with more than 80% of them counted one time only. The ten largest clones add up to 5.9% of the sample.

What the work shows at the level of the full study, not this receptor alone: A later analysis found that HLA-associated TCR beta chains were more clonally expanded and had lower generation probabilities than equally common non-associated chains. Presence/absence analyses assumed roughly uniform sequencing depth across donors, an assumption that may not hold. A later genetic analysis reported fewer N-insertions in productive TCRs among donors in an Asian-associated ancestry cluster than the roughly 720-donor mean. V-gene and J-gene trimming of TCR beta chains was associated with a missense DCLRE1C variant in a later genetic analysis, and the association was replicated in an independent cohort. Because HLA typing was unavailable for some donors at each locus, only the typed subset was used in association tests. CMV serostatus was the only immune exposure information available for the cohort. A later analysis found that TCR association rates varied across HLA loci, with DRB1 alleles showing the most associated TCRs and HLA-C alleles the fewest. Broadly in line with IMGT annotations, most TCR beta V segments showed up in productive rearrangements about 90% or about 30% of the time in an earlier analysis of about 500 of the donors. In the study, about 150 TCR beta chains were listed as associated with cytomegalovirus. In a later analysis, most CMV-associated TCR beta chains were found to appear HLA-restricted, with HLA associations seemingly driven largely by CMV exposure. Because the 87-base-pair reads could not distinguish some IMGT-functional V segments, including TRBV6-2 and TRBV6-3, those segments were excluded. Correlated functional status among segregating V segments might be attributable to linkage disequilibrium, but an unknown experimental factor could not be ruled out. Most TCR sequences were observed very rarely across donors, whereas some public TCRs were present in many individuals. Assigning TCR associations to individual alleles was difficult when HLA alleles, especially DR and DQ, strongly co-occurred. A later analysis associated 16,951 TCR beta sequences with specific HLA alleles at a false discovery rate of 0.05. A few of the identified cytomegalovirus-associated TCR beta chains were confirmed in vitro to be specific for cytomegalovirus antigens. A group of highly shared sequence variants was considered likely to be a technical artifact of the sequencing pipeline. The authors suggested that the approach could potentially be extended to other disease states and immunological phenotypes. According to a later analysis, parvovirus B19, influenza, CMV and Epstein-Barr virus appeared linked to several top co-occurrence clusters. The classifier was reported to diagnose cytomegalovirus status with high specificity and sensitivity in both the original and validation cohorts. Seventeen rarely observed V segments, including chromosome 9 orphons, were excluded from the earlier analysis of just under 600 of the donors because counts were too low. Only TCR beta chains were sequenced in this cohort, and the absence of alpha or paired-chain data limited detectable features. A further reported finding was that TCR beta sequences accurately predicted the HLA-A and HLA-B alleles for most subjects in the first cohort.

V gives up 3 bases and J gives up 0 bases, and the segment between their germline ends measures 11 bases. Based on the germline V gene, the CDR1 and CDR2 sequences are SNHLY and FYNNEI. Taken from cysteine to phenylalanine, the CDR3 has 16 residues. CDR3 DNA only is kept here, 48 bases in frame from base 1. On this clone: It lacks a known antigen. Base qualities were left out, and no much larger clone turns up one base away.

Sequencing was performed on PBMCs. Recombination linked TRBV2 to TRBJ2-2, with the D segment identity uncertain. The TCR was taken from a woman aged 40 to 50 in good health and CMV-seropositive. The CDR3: CASSDETPANTGELFF. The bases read TGTGCCAGCAGTGACGAGACACCGGCGAACACCGGGGAGCTGTTTTTT. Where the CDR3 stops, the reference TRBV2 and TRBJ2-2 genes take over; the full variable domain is EPEVTQTPSHQVTQMGQEVILRCVPISNHLYFYWYRQILGQKVEFLVSFYNNEISEKSEIFDDQFSVERPDGSNFTLKIRSTKLEDSAMYFCASSDETPANTGELFFGEGSRLTVL.